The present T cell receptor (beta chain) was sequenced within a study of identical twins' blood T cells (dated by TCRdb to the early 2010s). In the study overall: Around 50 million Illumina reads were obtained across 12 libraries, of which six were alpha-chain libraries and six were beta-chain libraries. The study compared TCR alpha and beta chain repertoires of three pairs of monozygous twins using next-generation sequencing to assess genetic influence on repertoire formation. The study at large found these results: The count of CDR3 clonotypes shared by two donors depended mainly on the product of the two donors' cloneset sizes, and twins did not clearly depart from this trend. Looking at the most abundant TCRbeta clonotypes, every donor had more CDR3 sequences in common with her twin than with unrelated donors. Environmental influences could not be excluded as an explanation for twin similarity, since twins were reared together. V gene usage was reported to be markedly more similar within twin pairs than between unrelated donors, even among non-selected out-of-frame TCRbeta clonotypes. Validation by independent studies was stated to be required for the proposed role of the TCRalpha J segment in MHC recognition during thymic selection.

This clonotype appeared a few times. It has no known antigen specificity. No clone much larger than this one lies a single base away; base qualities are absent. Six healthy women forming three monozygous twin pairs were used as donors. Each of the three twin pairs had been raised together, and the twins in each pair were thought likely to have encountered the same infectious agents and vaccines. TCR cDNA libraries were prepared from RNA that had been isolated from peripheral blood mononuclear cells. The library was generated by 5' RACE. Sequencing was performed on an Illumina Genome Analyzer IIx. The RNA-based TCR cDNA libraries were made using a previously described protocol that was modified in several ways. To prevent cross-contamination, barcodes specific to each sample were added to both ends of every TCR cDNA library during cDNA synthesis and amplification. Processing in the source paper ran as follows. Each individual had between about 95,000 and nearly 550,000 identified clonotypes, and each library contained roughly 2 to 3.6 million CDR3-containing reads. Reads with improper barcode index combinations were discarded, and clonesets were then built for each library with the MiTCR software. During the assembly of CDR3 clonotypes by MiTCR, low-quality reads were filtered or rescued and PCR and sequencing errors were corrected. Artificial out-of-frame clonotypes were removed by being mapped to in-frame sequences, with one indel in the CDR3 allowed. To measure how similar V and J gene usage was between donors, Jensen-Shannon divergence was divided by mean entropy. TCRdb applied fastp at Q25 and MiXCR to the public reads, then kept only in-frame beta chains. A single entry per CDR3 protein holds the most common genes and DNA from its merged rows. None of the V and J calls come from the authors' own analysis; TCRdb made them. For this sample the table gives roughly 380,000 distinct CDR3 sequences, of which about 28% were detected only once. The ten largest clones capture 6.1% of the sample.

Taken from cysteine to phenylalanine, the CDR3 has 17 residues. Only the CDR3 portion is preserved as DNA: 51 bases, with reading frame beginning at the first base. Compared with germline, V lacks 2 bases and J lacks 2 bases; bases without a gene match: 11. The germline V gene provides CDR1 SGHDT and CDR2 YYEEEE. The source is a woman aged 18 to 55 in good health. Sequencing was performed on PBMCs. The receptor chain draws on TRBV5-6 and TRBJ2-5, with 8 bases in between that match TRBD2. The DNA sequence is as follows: TGTGCCAGCAGCTTCTTACTAGCGGAGCCGATTCAAGAGACCCAGTACTTC. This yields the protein CASSFLLAEPIQETQYF.